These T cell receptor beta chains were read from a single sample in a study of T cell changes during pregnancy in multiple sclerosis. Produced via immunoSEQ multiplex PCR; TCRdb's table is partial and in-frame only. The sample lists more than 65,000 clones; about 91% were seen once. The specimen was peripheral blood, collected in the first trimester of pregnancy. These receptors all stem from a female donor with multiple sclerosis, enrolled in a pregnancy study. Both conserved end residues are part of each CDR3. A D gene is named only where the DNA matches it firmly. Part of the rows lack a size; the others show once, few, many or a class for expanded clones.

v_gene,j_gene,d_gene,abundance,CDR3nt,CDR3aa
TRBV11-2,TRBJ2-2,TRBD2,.,TGTGCCAGCAGCTTTATCGCTAGCGGTAACACCGGGGAGCTGTTTTTT,CASSFIASGNTGELFF
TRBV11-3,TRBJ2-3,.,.,TGTGCCAGCAGCCTGGGGAGGAGCACAGATACGCAGTATTTT,CASSLGRSTDTQYF
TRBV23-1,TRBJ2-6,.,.,TGCGCCAGCAGTCATCGCCAAACAAGGGGAAGCTCTGGGGCCAACGTCCTGACTTTC,CASSHRQTRGSSGANVLTF
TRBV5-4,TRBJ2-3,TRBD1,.,TGTGCCAGCAGCACGCAGACAGGGTCAGATACGCAGTATTTT,CASSTQTGSDTQYF
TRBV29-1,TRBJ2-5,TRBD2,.,TGCAGCGAGCGGGGCCCCGGCCAAGAGACCCAGTACTTC,CSERGPGQETQYF
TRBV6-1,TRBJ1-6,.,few,TGTGCCAGCCGACAGGCTAATTCACCCCTCCACTTT,CASRQANSPLHF
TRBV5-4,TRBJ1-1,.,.,TGTGCCAGCAGCTTGAGAGAGTTGAACACTGAAGCTTTCTTT,CASSLRELNTEAFF
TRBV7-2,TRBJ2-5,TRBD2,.,TGTGCCAGCAGCCGGAACTTAGCGGGGTCAGAGACCCAGTACTTC,CASSRNLAGSETQYF
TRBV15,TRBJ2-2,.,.,TGTGCCACCAGCAGAGCCCCTAGACGGGGGACCGACACCGGGGAGCTGTTTTTT,CATSRAPRRGTDTGELFF
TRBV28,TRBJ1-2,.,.,TGTGCCAGCTCATCCTACAACTATGGCTACACCTTC,CASSSYNYGYTF
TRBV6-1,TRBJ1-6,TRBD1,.,TGTGCCAGCAGTTCCGACAGGACAGGGGGCTCACCCCTCCACTTT,CASSSDRTGGSPLHF
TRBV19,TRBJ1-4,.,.,TGTGCCAGTAGTACTACGGACGGGGGTGAAAAACTGTTTTTT,CASSTTDGGEKLFF
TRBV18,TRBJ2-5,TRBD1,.,TGTGCCAGCTCACCGCTAACGGGACAGGGGGCCGCCGAGACCCAGTACTTC,CASSPLTGQGAAETQYF
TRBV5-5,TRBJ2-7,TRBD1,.,TGTGCCAGCAGCTTCGGAGGACAGGGGGTGGACGAGCAGTACTTC,CASSFGGQGVDEQYF
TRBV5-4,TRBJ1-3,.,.,TGTGCCAGCAGATTACAGGGTCATGACTCTGGAAACACCATATATTTT,CASRLQGHDSGNTIYF
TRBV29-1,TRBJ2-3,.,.,TGCAGCGTTGATGGGGGAGGAGGAGATACGCAGTATTTT,CSVDGGGGDTQYF
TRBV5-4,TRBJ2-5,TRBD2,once,TGTGCCAGCAGCCAGCAAGCGGGGTCCCAAGAGACCCAGTACTTC,CASSQQAGSQETQYF
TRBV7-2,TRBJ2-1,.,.,TGTGCCAGCAGCTCCGGACTGCGACGGGAGCAGTTCTTC,CASSSGLRREQFF
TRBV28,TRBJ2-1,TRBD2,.,TGTGCCAGCAGGACCCTTGGGGGGAGGGCCGTGGAGCAGTTCTTC,CASRTLGGRAVEQFF
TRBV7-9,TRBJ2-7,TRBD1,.,TGTGCCAGCAGCGGCAGGACAGGGTCCTACGAGCAGTACTTC,CASSGRTGSYEQYF
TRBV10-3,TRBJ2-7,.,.,TGTGCCATCAGTGAGTCATACGGGAGCAGCAACGAGCAGTACTTC,CAISESYGSSNEQYF
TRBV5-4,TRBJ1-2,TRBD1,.,TGTGCCAGCACCCTACCCCCGACAGGGGGCTTTGGCAACTATGGCTACACCTTC,CASTLPPTGGFGNYGYTF
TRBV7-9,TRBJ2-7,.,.,TGTGCCAGCAGCCTGGAGGACGAGCAGTACTTC,CASSLEDEQYF
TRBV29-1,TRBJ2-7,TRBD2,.,TGCAGCGTTCGTGGACTAGCGGGGAACTACGAGCAGTACTTC,CSVRGLAGNYEQYF
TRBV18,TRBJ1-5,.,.,TGTGCCAGCTCCCCGGGACACCCGAGCAATCAGCCCCAGCATTTT,CASSPGHPSNQPQHF
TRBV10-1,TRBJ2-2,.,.,TGCGCCAGCAAGGTGGGGCAGGGTCCCTCCGACGGGGAGCTGTTTTTT,CASKVGQGPSDGELFF
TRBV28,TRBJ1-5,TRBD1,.,TGTGCCAGCAGTCCCGGGACAGGGGCCACCCAGCCCCAGCATTTT,CASSPGTGATQPQHF
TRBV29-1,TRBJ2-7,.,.,TGCAGCGCCGGGACTCGCAGCTCCTACGAGCAGTACTTC,CSAGTRSSYEQYF
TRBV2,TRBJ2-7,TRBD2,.,TGTGCCAGCATTCCACCGGGACTAGCGGGAGTGGGGGACTCCTACGAGCAGTACTTC,CASIPPGLAGVGDSYEQYF
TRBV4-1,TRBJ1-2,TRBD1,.,TGCGCCAGCAGCCGACAACCGGGACAGACTAACTATGGCTACACCTTC,CASSRQPGQTNYGYTF
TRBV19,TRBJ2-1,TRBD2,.,TGTGCCAGTAGCCATCTAGCGGGGAGCTCCTACAATGAGCAGTTCTTC,CASSHLAGSSYNEQFF
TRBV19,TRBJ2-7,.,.,TGTGCCAGTAGTATAGTCAAGGGGGCCTACGAGCAGTACTTC,CASSIVKGAYEQYF
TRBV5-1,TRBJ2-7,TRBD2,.,TGCGCCAGCAGCCCGACTAGCGGGGGGCTCTACGAGCAGTACTTC,CASSPTSGGLYEQYF
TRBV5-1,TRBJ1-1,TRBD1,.,TGCGCCAGCAGCAAGGGACAGGGTGGATCTGAAGCTTTCTTT,CASSKGQGGSEAFF
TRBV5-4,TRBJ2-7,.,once,TGTGCCAGCAGCTTGGACAGGGGGGGCGAGCAGTACTTC,CASSLDRGGEQYF
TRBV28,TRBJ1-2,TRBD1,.,TGTGCCACCGAGAGGGACAGAGCTAACTATGGCTACACCTTC,CATERDRANYGYTF